Listed below are T cell receptor gamma chains from one sample, sequenced in a study of gammadelta T cells in human blood. With CATT, TCRdb re-called clones from the RT-PCR reads. The sample lists 200 to 250 gamma-chain clones; over 8% were seen once. Input material: Vgamma9Vdelta2 gamma-delta T cells from adult blood. These receptors all stem from a human donor. The conserved cysteine and the conserved F or W are not part of the CDR3 here. The order of the fields is V gene, J gene, CDR3 protein.

v_call: TRGV9; j_call: TRGJP; cdr3_aa: ALWEVLELGKKIKV
v_call: TRGV9; j_call: TRGJP; cdr3_aa: ALWEVTRELGKKIKV
v_call: TRGV9; j_call: TRGJP; cdr3_aa: AHKLGKKIKV
v_call: TRGV9; j_call: TRGJP; cdr3_aa: ALWEAKQELGKKIKV
v_call: TRGV9; j_call: TRGJP; cdr3_aa: ALWVEELGKKIKV
v_call: TRGV9; j_call: TRGJP; cdr3_aa: ALWEDGQELGKKIKV
v_call: TRGV9; j_call: TRGJP; cdr3_aa: ALWEATELGKKIKV
v_call: TRGV9; j_call: TRGJP; cdr3_aa: ALWDFELGKKIKV
v_call: TRGV4; j_call: TRGJ1/TRGJ2; cdr3_aa: ATTSWDYKKL
v_call: TRGV9; j_call: TRGJP; cdr3_aa: ALWEKELGKKIKV
v_call: TRGV9; j_call: TRGJP; cdr3_aa: ALWEQRSLGKKIKV
v_call: TRGV9; j_call: TRGJ1/TRGJ2; cdr3_aa: ALWEVHPYYKKL
v_call: TRGV9; j_call: TRGJP; cdr3_aa: ALWEEHTEEELGKKIKV
v_call: TRGV9; j_call: TRGJP; cdr3_aa: ALWGLQELGKKIKV
v_call: TRGV9; j_call: TRGJP; cdr3_aa: ALWEVRMGKKIKV
v_call: TRGV9; j_call: TRGJP; cdr3_aa: ALWHQELGKKIKV
v_call: TRGV9; j_call: TRGJP; cdr3_aa: ALFTRVGVLGKKIKV
v_call: TRGV9; j_call: TRGJP; cdr3_aa: ALWEMIQELGKKIKV
v_call: TRGV9; j_call: TRGJ1/TRGJ2; cdr3_aa: ALWEIGVLNKKL
v_call: TRGV8; j_call: TRGJ1/TRGJ2; cdr3_aa: ATWASYKKL
v_call: TRGV10; j_call: TRGJ1/TRGJ2; cdr3_aa: AAWDIDLVFDYYKKL
v_call: TRGV9; j_call: TRGJP; cdr3_aa: ALWEVPELGKKIKV
v_call: TRGV9; j_call: TRGJP; cdr3_aa: ALWDQELGKKIKV
v_call: TRGV9; j_call: TRGJ1/TRGJ2; cdr3_aa: ALWVKDKKL
v_call: TRGV9; j_call: TRGJP; cdr3_aa: ALWEVGQELGKKIKV
v_call: TRGV10; j_call: TRGJ1/TRGJ2; cdr3_aa: AARTLFKKL
v_call: TRGV9; j_call: TRGJP; cdr3_aa: ALWGTNQELGKKIKV
v_call: TRGV9; j_call: TRGJP; cdr3_aa: ALWCELGKKIKV
v_call: TRGV9; j_call: TRGJP; cdr3_aa: ALWEALQELGKKIKV
v_call: TRGV9; j_call: TRGJ1/TRGJ2; cdr3_aa: ALWEPKHGGHYKKL
v_call: TRGV9; j_call: TRGJP; cdr3_aa: ALWETSELGKKIKV
v_call: TRGV9; j_call: TRGJP1; cdr3_aa: ALWEVKDQRRFKI
v_call: TRGV9; j_call: TRGJP; cdr3_aa: ALWESSLGKKIKV
v_call: TRGV9; j_call: TRGJP; cdr3_aa: ALWEKLQELGKKIKV
v_call: TRGV9; j_call: TRGJP; cdr3_aa: ALWEGRPPLGKKIKV
v_call: TRGV9; j_call: TRGJP; cdr3_aa: ALWETRQELGKKIKV
v_call: TRGV10; j_call: TRGJ1/TRGJ2; cdr3_aa: AAWDSDYKKL
v_call: TRGV2; j_call: TRGJ1/TRGJ2; cdr3_aa: ATWGYKKL
v_call: TRGV9; j_call: TRGJ1/TRGJ2; cdr3_aa: ALWEDMDYKKL
v_call: TRGV9; j_call: TRGJP; cdr3_aa: ALWEVEELGKKIKV
v_call: TRGV9; j_call: TRGJP; cdr3_aa: ALWEVIELGKKIKV
v_call: TRGV9; j_call: TRGJP; cdr3_aa: ALWERELGKKIKV
v_call: TRGV9; j_call: TRGJP; cdr3_aa: ALWETSRMGKKIKV
v_call: TRGV9; j_call: TRGJP; cdr3_aa: ALWEALHELGKKIKV
v_call: TRGV9; j_call: TRGJP1; cdr3_aa: ALWHTAGSGWFKI
v_call: TRGV9; j_call: TRGJ1/TRGJ2; cdr3_aa: ALWEEGRKL
v_call: TRGV9; j_call: TRGJP; cdr3_aa: ALWEAQLGKKIKV
v_call: TRGV9; j_call: TRGJP; cdr3_aa: ALWELEELGKKIKV
v_call: TRGV9; j_call: TRGJP; cdr3_aa: ALWEPLPQELGKKIKV
v_call: TRGV9; j_call: TRGJP; cdr3_aa: ALWEPTELGKKIKV
v_call: TRGV9; j_call: TRGJP; cdr3_aa: ALWEVEGLGKKIKV
v_call: TRGV9; j_call: TRGJP; cdr3_aa: ALWEAHIQELGKKIKV
v_call: TRGV9; j_call: TRGJP; cdr3_aa: ALWEVVGASELGKKIKV
v_call: TRGV9; j_call: TRGJP; cdr3_aa: ALWESLGELGKKIKV
v_call: TRGV9; j_call: TRGJ1/TRGJ2; cdr3_aa: ALWEAGKKL
v_call: TRGV5P; j_call: TRGJ1/TRGJ2; cdr3_aa: AQPGTKGYYKKL
v_call: TRGV10; j_call: TRGJP1; cdr3_aa: AADTTGWFKI
v_call: TRGV9; j_call: TRGJP; cdr3_aa: ALWSQELGKKIKV
v_call: TRGV9; j_call: TRGJ1/TRGJ2; cdr3_aa: ALWEATLGYYKKL